Given below is one T cell receptor beta chain in context. This clonotype has just one count. Its antigen is currently not known. A single base separates this from a much larger clone, so it may be a read error. Libraries came from 5' RACE. For sequencing, a NextSeq 500 was employed. The TCR library protocol attached unique molecular identifiers to individual cDNA molecules to correct for sequencing error and PCR bias. Both TCR alpha and beta chains were sequenced, and tight co-correlation was observed between alpha and beta sequence abundances in each sample. The original pipeline was this. Decombinator V4 was used to perform V gene, J gene and CDR3 annotation of TCR sequences. Expanded TCRs were defined as changing significantly between any two time points under a Poisson model with p below 0.0001. TCR abundances were normalised to the total number of TCRs sequenced per sample and were expressed as counts per million. TRAV1-2 paired with TRAJ12, TRAJ20 or TRAJ33 defined MAIT TCRs, while TRAV10 paired with TRAJ18 defined iNKT TCRs. VDJdb, accessed 1 November 2021, was searched for CMV, EBV and SARS-CoV-2 annotated TCRs, with TCRs annotated for multiple antigens excluded. Using fastp at Q25 and MiXCR, TCRdb reprocessed the public reads and kept productive beta chains. All rows with the same CDR3 protein become a single entry with the most common DNA and genes. None of the V and J calls come from the authors' own analysis; TCRdb made them. Here the sample has approximately 45,000 distinct CDR3 sequences; roughly a tenth occur a single time. Together, the top ten hold around a tenth of the sample.

The sample originates from a study of early T cells in non-severe SARS-CoV-2 infection (dated by TCRdb to 2020 to 2023). Concerning the study at large: Bulk RNA from unsorted whole blood was used for TCR sequencing, so alpha and beta chains could not be paired.

What the study reported, not specific to this receptor: VDJdb matching was skewed toward anti-spike CD8 responses, so virus-specific expansions were likely underestimated and private and CD4 specificities were missed.

Set within a cohort of healthcare workers in London, UK, this nested case-control study involved weekly PCR testing of nasopharyngeal swabs along with blood sampling. Healthcare workers were recruited during the week of the UK lockdown, between 23 and 31 March 2020, and followed weekly for up to roughly 15 weeks. From a lookup of the germline V gene, CDR1 and CDR2 are KGHSH and LQKENI. Cut back by 4 bases and 1 base, the V and J ends lie 17 bases apart. Spanning cysteine to phenylalanine, the CDR3 consists of 16 amino acids. Only the CDR3 region is kept as DNA, spanning 48 bases read in frame from base 1.

The chain was built from TRBV18 and TRBJ2-7; tentative D gene TRBD1, with 7 bases matching. Sequencing input: whole blood. This clonotype originated in an adult who was a healthcare worker with PCR-confirmed SARS-CoV-2 infection or an uninfected control (not recorded which). The CDR3 amino acid sequence is: CASSLGSGGRSYEQYF. The sequenced DNA is TGTGCCAGCTCACTTGGGTCAGGGGGGCGATCCTACGAGCAGTACTTC. Supplemented by the reference TRBV18 and TRBJ2-7 proteins around the CDR3, the complete variable domain is NAGVMQNPRHLVRRRGQEARLRCSPMKGHSHVYWYRQLPEEGLKFMVYLQKENIIDESGMPKERFSAEFPKEGPSILRIQQVVRGDSAAYFCASSLGSGGRSYEQYFGPGTRLTVT.